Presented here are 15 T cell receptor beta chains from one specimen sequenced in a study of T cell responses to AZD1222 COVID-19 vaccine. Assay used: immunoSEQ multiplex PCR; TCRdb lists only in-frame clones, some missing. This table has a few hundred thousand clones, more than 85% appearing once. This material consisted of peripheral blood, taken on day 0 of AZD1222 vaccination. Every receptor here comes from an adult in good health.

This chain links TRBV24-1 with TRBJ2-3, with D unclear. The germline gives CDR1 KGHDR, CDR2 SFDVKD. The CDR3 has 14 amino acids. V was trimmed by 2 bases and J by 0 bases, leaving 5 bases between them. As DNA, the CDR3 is TGTGCCACCAGTGATTCGACGAGCACAGATACGCAGTATTTT. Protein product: CATSDSTSTDTQYF.

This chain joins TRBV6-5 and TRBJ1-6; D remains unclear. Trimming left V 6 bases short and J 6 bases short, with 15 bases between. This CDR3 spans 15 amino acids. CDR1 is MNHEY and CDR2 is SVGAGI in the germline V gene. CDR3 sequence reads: CASRKPGSLNSPLHF. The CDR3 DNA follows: TGTGCCAGCAGAAAACCCGGCAGCCTTAATTCACCCCTCCACTTT.

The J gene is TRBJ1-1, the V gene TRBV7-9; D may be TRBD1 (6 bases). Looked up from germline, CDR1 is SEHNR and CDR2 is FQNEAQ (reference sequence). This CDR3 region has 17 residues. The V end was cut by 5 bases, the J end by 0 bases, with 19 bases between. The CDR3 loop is CASSQMTGPGMNTEAFF. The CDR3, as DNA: TGTGCCAGCAGCCAGATGACAGGTCCTGGGATGAACACTGAAGCTTTCTTT.

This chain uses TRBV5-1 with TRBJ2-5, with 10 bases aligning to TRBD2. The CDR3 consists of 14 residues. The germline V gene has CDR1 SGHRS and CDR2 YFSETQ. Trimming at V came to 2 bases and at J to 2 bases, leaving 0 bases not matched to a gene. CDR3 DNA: TGCGCCAGCAGCTTTAGCGGGGGGCAAGAGACCCAGTACTTC. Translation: CASSFSGGQETQYF.

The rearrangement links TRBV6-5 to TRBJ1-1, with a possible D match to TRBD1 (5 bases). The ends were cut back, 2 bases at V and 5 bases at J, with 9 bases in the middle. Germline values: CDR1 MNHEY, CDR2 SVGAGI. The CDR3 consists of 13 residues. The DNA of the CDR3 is TGTGCCAGCAGTTACGCCGGGGGGACTGAAGCTTTCTTT. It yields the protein CASSYAGGTEAFF.

The CDR3 is CASSPSGTASYGYTF. CDR3 bases: TGTGCCAGCTCACCAAGCGGGACAGCCTCATATGGCTACACCTTC. The V and J genes are TRBV18 and TRBJ1-2; TRBD1 matches 7 bases. CDR3 length: 15 residues. Germline CDR1 reads KGHSH; CDR2 reads LQKENI. The trim removed 2 bases at V and 5 bases at J, leaving 8 bases unmatched.

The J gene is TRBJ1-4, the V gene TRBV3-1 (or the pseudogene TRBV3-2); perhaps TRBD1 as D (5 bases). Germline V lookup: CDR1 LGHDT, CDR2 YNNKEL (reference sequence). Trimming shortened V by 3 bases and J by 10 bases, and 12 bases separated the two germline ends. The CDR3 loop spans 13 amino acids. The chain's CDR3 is CASSQTWRGKLFF. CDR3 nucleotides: TGTGCCAGCAGCCAGACATGGAGGGGAAAACTGTTTTTT.

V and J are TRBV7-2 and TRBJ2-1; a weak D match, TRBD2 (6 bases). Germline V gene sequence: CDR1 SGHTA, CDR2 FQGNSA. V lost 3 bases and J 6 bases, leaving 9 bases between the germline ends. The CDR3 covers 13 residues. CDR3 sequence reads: CASSFAGTNEQFF. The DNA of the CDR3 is TGTGCCAGCAGCTTTGCGGGGACCAATGAGCAGTTCTTC.

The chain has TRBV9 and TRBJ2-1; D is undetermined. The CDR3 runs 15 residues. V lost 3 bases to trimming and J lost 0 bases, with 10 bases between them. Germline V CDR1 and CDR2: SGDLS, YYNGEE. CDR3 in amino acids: CASSEYSDSYNEQFF. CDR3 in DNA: TGTGCCAGCAGCGAGTACTCCGACTCCTACAATGAGCAGTTCTTC.

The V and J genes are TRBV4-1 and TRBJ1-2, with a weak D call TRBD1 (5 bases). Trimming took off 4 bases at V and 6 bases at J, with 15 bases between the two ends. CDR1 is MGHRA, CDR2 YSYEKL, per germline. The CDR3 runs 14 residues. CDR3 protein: CASSPIQGIDGYTF. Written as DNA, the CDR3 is TGCGCCAGCAGCCCAATTCAGGGAATCGATGGCTACACCTTC.

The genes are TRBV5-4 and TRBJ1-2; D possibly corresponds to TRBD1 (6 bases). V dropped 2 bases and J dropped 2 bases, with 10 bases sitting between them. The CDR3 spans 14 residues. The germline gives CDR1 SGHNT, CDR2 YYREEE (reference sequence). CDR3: CASSFFDRNYGYTF. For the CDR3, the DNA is TGTGCCAGCAGCTTTTTCGACAGGAACTATGGCTACACCTTC.

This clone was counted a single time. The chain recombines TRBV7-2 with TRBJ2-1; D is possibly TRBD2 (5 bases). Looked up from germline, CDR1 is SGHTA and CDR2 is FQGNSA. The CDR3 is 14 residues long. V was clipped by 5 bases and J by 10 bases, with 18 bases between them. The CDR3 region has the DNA TGTGCCAGCAGCCCGAGGATGCGGGTGGGCGAGCAGTTCTTC. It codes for CASSPRMRVGEQFF. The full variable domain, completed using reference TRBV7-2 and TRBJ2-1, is GAGVSQSPSNKVTEKGKDVELRCDPISGHTALYWYRQSLGQGLEFLIYFQGNSAPDKSGLPSDRFSAERTGGSVSTLTIQRTQQEDSAVYLCASSPRMRVGEQFFGPGTRLTVL.

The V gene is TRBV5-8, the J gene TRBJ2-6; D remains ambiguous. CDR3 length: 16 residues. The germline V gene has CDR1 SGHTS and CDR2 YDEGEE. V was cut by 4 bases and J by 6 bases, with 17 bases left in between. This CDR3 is CASSVLAGRLANVLTF. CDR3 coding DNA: TGTGCCAGCAGCGTGCTGGCCGGGCGGTTGGCCAACGTCCTGACTTTC.

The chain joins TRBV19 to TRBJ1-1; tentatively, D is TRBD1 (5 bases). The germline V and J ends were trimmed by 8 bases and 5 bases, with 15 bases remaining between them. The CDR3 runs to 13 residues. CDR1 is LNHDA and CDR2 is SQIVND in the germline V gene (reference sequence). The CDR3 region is CASWDGVGTEAFF. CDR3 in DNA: TGTGCCAGTTGGGACGGGGTAGGTACTGAAGCTTTCTTT.

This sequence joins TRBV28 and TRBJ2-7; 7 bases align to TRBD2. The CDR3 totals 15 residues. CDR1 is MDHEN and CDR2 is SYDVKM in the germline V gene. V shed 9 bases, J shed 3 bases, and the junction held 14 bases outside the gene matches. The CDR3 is CASPPKAAGDYEQYF. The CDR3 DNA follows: TGTGCCAGTCCCCCCAAGGCCGCGGGGGACTACGAGCAGTACTTC.